This T cell receptor (beta chain) stems from a study of shared clonotypes between healthy human individuals. Turning to the study itself: Three plates were used per donor for CD4 naive, three for CD4 memory, two for CD8 naive and one for CD8 memory.

Points from the study as a whole: The authors expected sequencing depth to affect clonotype sharing among donors. Sharing across four donors was highest in naive CD4 (around 5%) and lowest in memory CD8 (0.4%).

Trimming cost V 3 bases and J 2 bases, with 7 bases left between them. There are 14 residues in the CDR3. Germline CDR1 reads MGHRA; CDR2 reads YSYEKL. This clone showed up just once. What it binds is unknown. Several immunoSEQ 96-well plates shared each subset's DNA, each plate a replicate. Profiled with immunoSEQ multiplex PCR; TCRdb holds only in-frame clones, not every one. The sample includes 2 million or so clones, about 95% of them seen just once. CD45RO negativity and positive selection for CCR7 defined naive CD8 cells, a population that excluded terminally differentiated effector memory CD45RA+ cells.

This TCR was recovered from a man aged 18 to 29 in good health. Sequencing used naive CD8+ T cells sorted from blood. The chain combines TRBV4-1 with TRBJ1-4; D not resolved. The CDR3 is CASSQTATNEKLFF. CDR3 nucleotide sequence: TGCGCCAGCAGCCAGACGGCTACTAATGAAAAACTGTTTTTT.